Below are 27 T cell receptor beta chains sequenced from a single sample in a study of read filtering for tumor transcriptome and immune sequencing. Molecular barcoded adaptors covering alpha/delta and beta/gamma chains were used on about 0.4 ug RNA. TCRdb reanalysed the reads using MiXCR and keeps one entry per CDR3 protein. This sample has tens of thousands of distinct CDR3 sequences, with more than 20% found just once. Source material: a population of CD138-negative cells sorted from bone marrow. The origin of the receptors is a donor over 35 with multiple myeloma.

In regard to this clonotype: A read error may be the cause here, since a much bigger clone is one base away. V usage is TRBV5-1 and J usage is TRBJ1-3; TRBD1 matches 8 bases. The CDR3 is 15 residues long. CDR1 and CDR2 (germline): SGHRS, YFSETQ. CDR3 sequence reads: CARSPGQASGNTIYF. As DNA, the CDR3 is TGCGCCCGCAGCCCGGGACAGGCCTCTGGAAACACCATATATTTT.

Notes on this clonotype: The CDR3 end shows no conserved phenylalanine or tryptophan, and so a read error is likely. This CDR3 is CASRLGQETTNTEAFI. The CDR3 DNA reads as TGTGCCAGCAGACTCGGACAGGAGACGACGAACACTGAAGCTTTCATT. This sequence joins TRBV28 and TRBJ1-1; 7 nucleotides agree with TRBD1. Germline V gives CDR1 MDHEN, CDR2 SYDVKM. V trimming: 6 bases; J trimming: 1 base; junction bases outside the gene matches: 11. This CDR3 comprises 16 residues.

This clonotype is classed as medium-sized (0.01 to 0.1%). The J gene is TRBJ2-1, the V gene TRBV7-9; 9 positions agree with TRBD2. The V gene end was trimmed by 5 bases and the J gene end by 7 bases; junction bases not matched to a gene: 12. The CDR3 totals 16 residues. Germline V CDR1 and CDR2: SEHNR, FQNEAQ (reference sequence). CDR3 in amino acids: CASSPLTSGRPNEQFF. The CDR3, as DNA: TGTGCCAGCAGCCCCCTGACGAGCGGGAGGCCAAATGAGCAGTTCTTC.

This clonotype has at least ten counts. V and J are TRBV12-3 or TRBV12-4 and TRBJ2-1, with 9 bases matching TRBD2. The CDR3 consists of 14 residues. V lost 3 bases and J lost 9; bases outside the gene matches: 6. CDR3 region: CASSLGGRAFEQFF. DNA of the CDR3: TGTGCCAGCAGTTTGGGCGGGAGGGCCTTTGAGCAGTTCTTC.

This clonotype was observed many times. This chain uses TRBV6-6 with TRBJ1-1; 9 nucleotides agree with TRBD1. Germline V gene sequence: CDR1 MNHNY, CDR2 SVGAGI (reference sequence). The CDR3 covers 15 residues. The ends lost 3 bases at V and 4 bases at J; junction bases unmatched: 6. CDR3 sequence (DNA): TGTGCCAGCAGTTATCTGGGACAGGGTAGCACTGAAGCTTTCTTT. This encodes CASSYLGQGSTEAFF.

The V gene is TRBV12-3 or TRBV12-4, the J gene TRBJ2-1; D gene ambiguous. This CDR3 is 15 amino acids long. The V end was cut by 6 bases, the J end by 4 bases, with 16 bases between. The CDR3 nucleotides read TGTGCCAGCAGCCCTGACAACTACCATTACAATGAGCAGTTCTTC. This translates into CASSPDNYHYNEQFF.

This clonotype was observed a few times. V and J are TRBV5-1 and TRBJ1-1; 7 bases line up with TRBD1. V gave up 4 bases and J gave up 2 bases; unmatched junction bases: 5. Germline V lookup: CDR1 SGHRS, CDR2 YFSETQ. The CDR3 sequence is 14 residues long. CDR3 sequence reads: CASSPRTGNTEAFF. The CDR3 region has the DNA TGCGCCAGCAGCCCGAGGACAGGAAACACTGAAGCTTTCTTT.

With regard to this clonotype: Germline is not matched at one junction end, which may reflect a read error. The chain couples TRBV5-1 to TRBJ1-1; D not certain. Germline values: CDR1 SGHRS, CDR2 YFSETQ. There are 13 residues in the CDR3. CDR3 loop: CASSLEDRAEAFF. DNA of the CDR3: TGCGCCAGCAGCTTGGAGGATAGGGCTGAGGCTTTCTTT.

This clonotype has ten or more counts. The V and J genes are TRBV19 and TRBJ2-4; D is perhaps TRBD1 or TRBD2 (7 bases each). This CDR3 has 16 amino acids. The V and J ends lost 4 bases and 6 bases respectively, with 19 bases between them. CDR1 LNHDA and CDR2 SQIVND come from the germline V gene (reference sequence). The CDR3 spells CASSTNRGRGGNIQYF. CDR3 DNA sequence: TGTGCCAGTAGTACCAACAGGGGACGCGGGGGAAACATTCAGTACTTC.

This clonotype has at least ten counts. The DNA of the CDR3 is TGTGCCACCAGTGATTTACAAGAGACCCAGTACTTC. Translation: CATSDLQETQYF. This chain links TRBV24-1 with TRBJ2-5, with D hard to call. With 1 base removed from V and 2 bases from J, the gap between germline ends came to 1 base. This CDR3 has 12 residues. Germline loops: CDR1 KGHDR, CDR2 SFDVKD.

The table lists this clonotype with a few counts. CDR3 DNA sequence: TGTGCCAGCAGGAAGGGGACTAGCGGAATCGCGAGCTCCTACAATGAGCAGTTCTTC. Protein sequence: CASRKGTSGIASSYNEQFF. J is TRBJ2-1 and V is TRBV27, with 11 nucleotides matching TRBD2. CDR1 and CDR2 (germline): MNHEY, SMNVEV (reference sequence). The CDR3 has 19 amino acids. V was pared by 6 bases and J by 0 bases, with 13 bases of the junction left unmatched.

Turning to this clonotype: One junction end does not reproduce the germline sequence, and a read error may be involved. The chain has TRBV30 and TRBJ1-1; 9 nucleotides line up with TRBD1. The germline V gene encodes CDR1 GTSNPN and CDR2 SVGIG (reference sequence). The CDR3 extends over 17 amino acids. The CDR3 sequence is CAWRLLRHRGPFAVAYF. The CDR3 DNA is TGTGCCTGGAGATTACTGAGACACAGGGGGCCTTTTGCTGTAGCTTACTTT. The full variable domain, its missing parts supplied by reference TRBV30 and TRBJ1-1, is SQTIHQWPATLVQPVGSPLSLECTVEGTSNPNLYWYRQAAGRGLQLLFYSVGIGQISSEVPQNLSASRPQDRQFILSSKKLLLSDSGFYLCAWRLLRHRGPFAVAYFGQGTRLTVV.

By share, this clonotype counts as medium-sized. The CDR3 sequence: CASSKQSGAYNEQFF. Here the CDR3 DNA reads TGTGCCAGTAGTAAACAAAGCGGGGCCTACAATGAGCAGTTCTTC. V usage is TRBV19 and J usage is TRBJ2-1; 7 nucleotides match TRBD2. This CDR3 region has 15 residues. V lost 4 bases, J lost 2 bases, and 5 bases stayed unmatched. The germline V gene has CDR1 LNHDA and CDR2 SQIVND (reference sequence).

This clonotype appeared many times. V is TRBV4-2 and J is TRBJ2-2; 9 nucleotides match TRBD2. With V trimmed by 0 bases and J by 0 bases, 5 bases remained unmatched. Germline V gene lookup returns CDR1 LGHNA and CDR2 YNFKEQ. This CDR3 is built from 18 residues. The CDR3 region is CASSQDKLAGSNTGELFF. CDR3 bases: TGTGCCAGCAGCCAAGATAAACTAGCGGGCTCGAACACCGGGGAGCTGTTTTTT.

The rearrangement uses TRBV2 and TRBJ2-1, with 7 positions matching TRBD2. CDR1 is SNHLY and CDR2 is FYNNEI in the germline V gene. The CDR3 sequence is 11 residues long. J gave up 15 bases and V 7 bases, and 9 bases lay outside the gene matches. CDR3 bases: TGTGCCAGCATGAGTACTAGCGTATCGTTCTTC. Its translation: CASMSTSVSFF.

In this sample, this clonotype turned up many times. A much larger clonotype is one base distant, so this may be a read error. The J gene is TRBJ1-4, the V gene TRBV28; D might be TRBD1 (5 bases). This CDR3 spans 14 amino acids. Germline V gene sequence: CDR1 MDHEN, CDR2 SYDVKM. Written as DNA, the CDR3 is TGTGCCAGCAGTATACGACAGCCCAATGAAAAACCGTTTTTT. Encoded protein: CASSIRQPNEKPFF.

This clonotype showed up many times. The chain is built from TRBV5-1 and TRBJ2-1; TRBD2 matches 8 bases. With 0 bases clipped from V and 6 bases from J, the junction kept 5 bases outside the gene matches. The CDR3 has 15 amino acids. CDR1 is SGHRS, CDR2 YFSETQ, per germline. The CDR3 sequence: CASSLGVGRGNEQFF. The CDR3 nucleotides are TGCGCCAGCAGCTTGGGAGTCGGGAGGGGCAATGAGCAGTTCTTC. Looking up the rest from reference TRBV5-1 and TRBJ2-1 gives the full variable domain: KAGVTQTPRYLIKTRGQQVTLSCSPISGHRSVSWYQQTPGQGLQFLFEYFSETQRNKGNFPGRFSGRQFSNSRSEMNVSTLELGDSALYLCASSLGVGRGNEQFFGPGTRLTVL.

On this clonotype itself: This may arise from a read error, as a much more abundant clone is one base away. This chain connects TRBV5-1 to TRBJ2-5; no firm D call. Germline V gives CDR1 SGHRS, CDR2 YFSETQ. The CDR3 contains 12 residues. Here the CDR3 DNA reads TGCGCCAGCAGCTCCCGACAAGAGACCCAGCACTTC. Protein sequence: CASSSRQETQHF. Based on the CDR3 plus reference TRBV5-1 and TRBJ2-5, the full variable domain is KAGVTQTPRYLIKTRGQQVTLSCSPISGHRSVSWYQQTPGQGLQFLFEYFSETQRNKGNFPGRFSGRQFSNSRSEMNVSTLELGDSALYLCASSSRQETQHFGPGTRLLVL.

The chain joins TRBV14 to TRBJ2-7; the D gene is possibly TRBD1 (6 bases). Trimming removed 0 bases at V and 3 bases at J, with 6 bases between. Germline V CDR1 and CDR2: SGHDN, FVKESK. This CDR3 is 13 amino acids long. CDR3 sequence (DNA): TGTGCCAGCAGCCAAGACAGGGGCTACGAGCAGTACTTC. This sequence encodes CASSQDRGYEQYF.

Notes on this clonotype: Sequence at one end of the junction differs from germline and may be a read error. This chain connects TRBV19 to TRBJ2-1, with 7 nucleotides matching TRBD2. CDR3 length equals 15 residues. CDR1 is LNHDA and CDR2 is SQIVND in the germline V gene (reference sequence). CDR3 in amino acids: CASSIGSGRANDQFF. The CDR3 bases are TGTGCCAGTAGTATAGGTAGCGGGCGGGCAAATGATCAGTTCTTC.

As for this clonotype: A far larger clone is one base from this, pointing to a likely read error. The chain joins TRBV7-3 to TRBJ1-6; tentatively, D is TRBD1 (5 bases). This CDR3 has 12 residues. CDR1 is SGHTA, CDR2 FQGTGA, per germline. CDR3: CASSQGGGEVFF. As DNA, the CDR3 is TGTGCCAGCAGCCAAGGCGGGGGTGAAGTTTTCTTT.

This clonotype came up many times. The chain links TRBV2 to TRBJ2-2; 12 bases fit TRBD2. This CDR3 contains 16 residues. Germline CDR1 is SNHLY and CDR2 is FYNNEI. V trimming: 4 bases; J trimming: 5 bases; junction bases outside the gene matches: 5. Here the CDR3 reads CASSGGTSGPTGELFF. In DNA form, the CDR3 reads TGTGCCAGCAGTGGGGGGACTAGCGGGCCGACCGGGGAGCTGTTTTTT.

This clonotype was observed many times. The V call is TRBV11-2, the J call TRBJ2-3; 11 nucleotides align to TRBD2. V was clipped by 2 bases and J by 4 bases; unmatched bases: 5. Germline V lookup: CDR1 SGHAT, CDR2 FQNNGV. CDR3 size: 16 residues. CDR3 in DNA: TGTGCCAGCAGCTTAATAGCGGGAGGGCCTCCAGATACGCAGTATTTT. This codes for CASSLIAGGPPDTQYF.

This clonotype was counted a few times. The chain couples TRBV5-1 to TRBJ2-7; 8 bases agree with TRBD2. The germline CDR1 and CDR2 sequences are SGHRS and YFSETQ. V trimming: 4 bases; J trimming: 5 bases; junction bases outside the gene matches: 2. The CDR3 runs 12 residues. As DNA, the CDR3 is TGCGCCAGCAGCCGGGGGGGAAACGAGCAGTACTTC. This encodes CASSRGGNEQYF. Based on the CDR3 plus reference TRBV5-1 and TRBJ2-7, the full variable domain is KAGVTQTPRYLIKTRGQQVTLSCSPISGHRSVSWYQQTPGQGLQFLFEYFSETQRNKGNFPGRFSGRQFSNSRSEMNVSTLELGDSALYLCASSRGGNEQYFGPGTRLTVT.

This clonotype came up a few times. The rearrangement joins TRBV21-1 to TRBJ2-7; the D call TRBD1 from the table was never checked on the DNA. TRBV21-1 is termed a pseudogene. The CDR3 loop spans 15 amino acids. CDR3 in DNA: TGTGCCAGCAGCCTCCCTGGCAGGGTGGACTACGAGCAGTACTTC. Translated: CASSLPGRVDYEQYF.

About this clonotype: With a far larger clone one base away, a read error is the likely cause. CDR3 DNA: TGTGCCAGCAGCTTAGGTGATACGCAGCATTTT. The encoded protein is CASSLGDTQHF. The chain has TRBV7-9 and TRBJ1-4; D gene ambiguous. The assigned J gene may be wrong: the sequence end matches TRBJ1-5 better. Germline lookup yields CDR1 SEHNR and CDR2 FQNEAQ (reference sequence). This CDR3 has 11 amino acids.

This clonotype has at least ten counts. V and J are TRBV29-1 and TRBJ2-2; no reliable D call. The CDR3 runs to 13 residues. Germline V lookup: CDR1 SQVTM, CDR2 ANQGSEA. The V and J ends lost 5 bases and 6 bases respectively, with 13 bases between them. DNA of the CDR3: TGCAGCGTTCGTCTAGTTGGCGCCGGGGAGCTGTTTTTT. It yields the protein CSVRLVGAGELFF.